This is a list of T cell receptor beta chains from one sample in a study of blood T cell repertoires in COVID-19. Assay: immunoSEQ multiplex PCR; the TCRdb copy retains only in-frame clones and omits some. The profile shows about 110,000 clones, 88% of them singletons. The sequenced sample consisted of peripheral blood. The receptor source for this set is a human donor in a cohort sampled during active COVID-19. CDR3s include the opening cysteine and the closing phenylalanine or tryptophan. Fields, in order: V gene, D gene, clone size, J gene, CDR3 protein, CDR3 DNA. The D gene is left open where the match is weak. Clone size appears in some rows only: once, few, many, or a class for an expanded clone.

TRBV5-1,-,-,TRBJ2-1,CASSFEIEQFF,TGCGCCAGCAGCTTCGAGATTGAGCAGTTCTTC
TRBV28,TRBD2,once,TRBJ2-5,CASSFGGGAIRETQYF,TGTGCCAGCAGTTTCGGCGGGGGGGCCATCAGAGAGACCCAGTACTTC
TRBV5-1,-,-,TRBJ2-3,CASSLGSADTQYF,TGCGCCAGCAGCTTGGGCAGCGCAGATACGCAGTATTTT
TRBV5-4,-,-,TRBJ2-7,CASSQGGASYEQYF,TGTGCCAGCAGCCAAGGGGGGGCCTCCTACGAGCAGTACTTC
TRBV28,TRBD1,-,TRBJ1-2,CASHQTGENYGYTF,TGTGCCAGTCACCAGACAGGGGAGAACTATGGCTACACCTTC
TRBV19,TRBD2,-,TRBJ2-7,CASSRGGNSYEQYF,TGTGCCAGTAGTCGGGGGGGGAACTCCTACGAGCAGTACTTC
TRBV5-1,-,few,TRBJ2-1,CASSLESQGHEQFF,TGCGCCAGCAGCTTGGAGTCCCAGGGTCATGAGCAGTTCTTC
TRBV29-1,-,-,TRBJ2-7,CSVNGGSYEQYF,TGCAGCGTTAATGGCGGCTCCTACGAGCAGTACTTC
TRBV5-6,-,-,TRBJ1-5,CASSRGRQPQHF,TGTGCCAGCAGCAGGGGTCGACAGCCCCAGCATTTT
TRBV18,-,-,TRBJ1-5,CASSRQEVGQPQHF,TGTGCCAGCTCACGACAGGAGGTGGGTCAGCCCCAGCATTTT
TRBV7-2,TRBD1,-,TRBJ1-5,CASSLGQISNQPQHF,TGTGCCAGCAGCTTGGGACAGATTAGCAATCAGCCCCAGCATTTT
TRBV6-6,-,-,TRBJ1-4,CASSPKGGANEKLFF,TGTGCCAGCAGCCCGAAGGGGGGGGCTAATGAAAAACTGTTTTTT
TRBV29-1,-,-,TRBJ2-3,CSVEIASTDTQYF,TGCAGCGTAGAGATAGCAAGCACAGATACGCAGTATTTT
TRBV28,TRBD1,-,TRBJ1-5,CASRAGQGGQPQHF,TGTGCCAGCAGGGCGGGACAGGGAGGTCAGCCCCAGCATTTT
TRBV6-6,TRBD2,-,TRBJ2-2,CASRSVGGANTGELFF,TGTGCCAGCAGATCAGTCGGGGGGGCGAACACCGGGGAGCTGTTTTTT
TRBV2,-,-,TRBJ2-5,CASSEARGGETQYF,TGTGCCAGCAGTGAAGCAAGGGGCGGAGAGACCCAGTACTTC
TRBV27,-,medium-sized,TRBJ1-1,CASSLKEGSNTEAFF,TGTGCCAGCAGTTTAAAGGAGGGCTCGAACACTGAAGCTTTCTTT
TRBV19,TRBD2,-,TRBJ2-7,CASSTAGGPYEQYF,TGTGCCAGTAGTACTGCGGGAGGGCCTTACGAGCAGTACTTC
TRBV7-9,-,-,TRBJ2-7,CASSFGTPGEQYF,TGTGCCAGCAGCTTTGGGACTCCTGGGGAGCAGTACTTC
TRBV5-5,-,-,TRBJ1-3,CASSPKKNVQESGNTIYF,TGTGCCAGCAGCCCGAAAAAAAACGTACAGGAATCTGGAAACACCATATATTTT
TRBV2,-,-,TRBJ2-1,CASSERGSSYNEQFF,TGTGCCAGCAGTGAGCGGGGTAGCTCCTACAATGAGCAGTTCTTC
TRBV29-1,-,-,TRBJ2-3,CSARVDSTDTQYF,TGCAGCGCCCGAGTCGATAGCACAGATACGCAGTATTTT
TRBV10-3,-,-,TRBJ2-3,CAISEIQGDTQYF,TGTGCCATCAGTGAAATCCAGGGAGATACGCAGTATTTT
TRBV20-1,-,-,TRBJ2-1,CSASNPGVGSYNEQFF,TGCAGTGCTAGTAACCCAGGGGTCGGGTCCTACAATGAGCAGTTCTTC
TRBV15,TRBD1,-,TRBJ1-6,CATSGDRDKSPLHF,TGTGCCACCAGCGGAGACAGGGATAAGTCACCCCTCCACTTT
TRBV5-1,-,-,TRBJ2-4,CASSLVGLNAIQYF,TGCGCCAGCAGCTTGGTAGGACTGAACGCCATTCAGTACTTC
TRBV4-1,-,-,TRBJ1-2,CASSRGYGYTF,TGCGCCAGCAGCCGCGGGTATGGCTACACCTTC
TRBV5-4,TRBD1,-,TRBJ2-7,CASSRGQGTSYEQYF,TGTGCCAGCAGTAGAGGACAGGGTACCTCCTACGAGCAGTACTTC
TRBV5-4,TRBD1,-,TRBJ1-2,CASSHWTGGFGYTF,TGTGCCAGCAGCCACTGGACAGGGGGATTTGGGTACACCTTC
TRBV9,-,-,TRBJ2-1,CASSVDVASYNEQFF,TGTGCCAGCAGCGTAGACGTGGCCTCCTACAATGAGCAGTTCTTC
TRBV10-1,-,once,TRBJ2-1,CASSETAYNEQFF,TGCGCCAGCAGTGAGACGGCCTACAATGAGCAGTTCTTC
TRBV20-1,-,-,TRBJ1-4,CSASPGWGEKLFF,TGCAGTGCTAGTCCAGGGTGGGGTGAAAAACTGTTTTTT
TRBV18,-,-,TRBJ1-1,CASSRAGDNTEAFF,TGTGCCAGCTCACGCGCCGGAGATAACACTGAAGCTTTCTTT
TRBV7-9,TRBD1,-,TRBJ1-3,CASSPRDSSGNTIYF,TGTGCCAGCAGCCCTCGGGACAGCTCTGGAAACACCATATATTTT
TRBV2,TRBD2,-,TRBJ2-3,CASTSAGGSTDTQYF,TGTGCCAGCACCTCTGCGGGGGGATCTACAGATACGCAGTATTTT
TRBV14,TRBD1,-,TRBJ2-5,CASSQGAHLSETQYF,TGTGCCAGCAGTCAGGGGGCGCATCTATCCGAGACCCAGTACTTC
TRBV25-1,TRBD1,-,TRBJ1-4,CASSKTGGQEKLFF,TGTGCCAGCAGTAAGACAGGGGGACAAGAAAAACTGTTTTTT
TRBV11-2,-,few,TRBJ2-2,CASSYTNTGELFF,TGTGCCAGCAGCTACACGAACACCGGGGAGCTGTTTTTT
TRBV6-4,-,-,TRBJ2-3,CASSVQGGADTQYF,TGTGCCAGCAGTGTACAGGGTGGCGCAGATACGCAGTATTTT
TRBV19,TRBD1,-,TRBJ2-5,CASSIRPGGVETQYF,TGTGCCAGTAGTATAAGGCCAGGGGGCGTAGAGACCCAGTACTTC
TRBV7-9,TRBD2,-,TRBJ2-1,CASSSPGLAGGRNEQFF,TGTGCCAGCAGCTCACCGGGACTAGCGGGAGGGCGGAATGAGCAGTTCTTC
TRBV4-2,TRBD2,-,TRBJ2-3,CASSQGLAGGTDTQYF,TGTGCCAGCAGCCAAGGACTAGCGGGAGGCACAGATACGCAGTATTTT
TRBV7-8,TRBD2,once,TRBJ2-1,CASSPGQLAGGPRDSYNEQFF,TGTGCCAGCAGCCCCGGCCAACTAGCGGGAGGGCCCAGGGACTCCTACAATGAGCAGTTCTTC
TRBV29-1,TRBD1,-,TRBJ2-7,CSVVGQGGVEQYF,TGCAGCGTTGTGGGACAGGGGGGAGTCGAGCAGTACTTC
TRBV12-3/TRBV12-4,-,-,TRBJ2-6,CASSASGANVLTF,TGTGCCAGCAGTGCTAGTGGGGCCAACGTCCTGACTTTC
TRBV28,-,-,TRBJ1-1,CASSRDRLNTEAFF,TGTGCCAGCAGCCGAGACAGGTTGAACACTGAAGCTTTCTTT
TRBV7-3,TRBD2,few,TRBJ2-7,CASSSGTSGSEQYF,TGTGCCAGCAGCTCCGGGACTAGCGGGAGCGAGCAGTACTTC
TRBV6-6,TRBD1,few,TRBJ1-5,CASSPTRTGTSNQPQHF,TGTGCCAGCAGTCCGACCCGGACAGGGACTAGCAATCAGCCCCAGCATTTT
TRBV5-1,-,few,TRBJ2-1,CASSSAGYNEQFF,TGCGCCAGCAGCTCGGCGGGTTACAATGAGCAGTTCTTC
TRBV19,-,-,TRBJ1-2,CASNSPRHDYLYGYTF,TGTGCCAGTAACTCACCTCGACACGATTATCTTTATGGCTACACCTTC
TRBV7-6,-,-,TRBJ1-1,CASSLQGHTEAFF,TGTGCCAGCAGCTTACAGGGGCACACTGAAGCTTTCTTT
TRBV7-6,TRBD2,-,TRBJ2-7,CASSLSGGSDEQYF,TGTGCCAGCAGCCTTAGCGGGGGGTCGGACGAGCAGTACTTC
TRBV6-5,TRBD2,-,TRBJ2-7,CASSYKLAGTYEQYF,TGTGCCAGCAGTTATAAACTAGCGGGGACCTACGAGCAGTACTTC
TRBV5-8,TRBD1,-,TRBJ1-1,CASSLTGGPPHTEAFF,TGTGCCAGCAGCTTGACAGGGGGTCCCCCTCACACTGAAGCTTTCTTT
TRBV2,TRBD1,-,TRBJ2-3,CASVGQGYTQYF,TGTGCCAGCGTGGGACAGGGATATACGCAGTATTTT